The entry below describes one TCR beta chain. V dropped 3 bases and J dropped 2; count of bases not matched to a gene: 7. The CDR3 is made up of 16 amino acids. Germline V lookup: CDR1 MNHEY, CDR2 SVGAGI. This table comes from immunoSEQ multiplex PCR, and its TCRdb copy is limited to in-frame clones, with some not included. The sample lists 200,000 to 250,000 clones, roughly 80% occurring once. The data belong to a study of blood T cell repertoires in COVID-19. V usage is TRBV6-5 and J usage is TRBJ2-7; 10 positions match TRBD2. The TCR sequence derives from a man in his thirties or forties with active or convalescent COVID-19. The material sequenced was peripheral blood. CDR3 residues: CASSYHGLAATYEQYF. The CDR3 DNA reads TGTGCCAGCAGTTATCATGGACTAGCGGCCACCTACGAGCAGTACTTC.